This T cell receptor beta chain derives from a study of cytomegalovirus exposure and HLA in healthy donors. With 3 bases clipped from V and 4 bases from J, the junction kept 6 bases outside the gene matches. The CDR3 loop spans 16 amino acids. Germline V gives CDR1 SGHVS, CDR2 FNYEAQ. Note on this clone: Its antigen is not identified.

Despite likely unrecorded immune exposures, the donors were nominally healthy at the time of sampling. Study outcomes and limitations: The authors enumerated 150 to 200 TCR beta chains as linked to cytomegalovirus. Indistinguishable V segments, including TRBV6-2 and TRBV6-3, were excluded. About 87% or about 30% of the time was how often most TCR beta V segments were productive, according to an earlier analysis.

Amplification used 60 Vbeta primers and 13 Jbeta primers. Sequencing used immunoSEQ multiplex PCR; TCRdb keeps in-frame clones, though not all of them. Here the sample table reports 150,000 to 200,000 clones. Sequencing input: PBMCs. V is TRBV7-6 and J is TRBJ2-6; 7 nucleotides match TRBD1. This sequence was found in a man aged 25-45 years in good health and CMV-seronegative. Here the CDR3 DNA reads TGTGCCAGCAGCTTCAATACAGGGGTCGGGGCCAACGTCCTGACTTTC. It codes for CASSFNTGVGANVLTF. Filled out from reference TRBV7-6 and TRBJ2-6, the complete variable domain reads GAGVSQSPRYKVTKRGQDVALRCDPISGHVSLYWYRQALGQGPEFLTYFNYEAQQDKSGLPNDRFSAERPEGSISTLTIQRTEQRDSAMYRCASSFNTGVGANVLTFGAGSRLTVL.